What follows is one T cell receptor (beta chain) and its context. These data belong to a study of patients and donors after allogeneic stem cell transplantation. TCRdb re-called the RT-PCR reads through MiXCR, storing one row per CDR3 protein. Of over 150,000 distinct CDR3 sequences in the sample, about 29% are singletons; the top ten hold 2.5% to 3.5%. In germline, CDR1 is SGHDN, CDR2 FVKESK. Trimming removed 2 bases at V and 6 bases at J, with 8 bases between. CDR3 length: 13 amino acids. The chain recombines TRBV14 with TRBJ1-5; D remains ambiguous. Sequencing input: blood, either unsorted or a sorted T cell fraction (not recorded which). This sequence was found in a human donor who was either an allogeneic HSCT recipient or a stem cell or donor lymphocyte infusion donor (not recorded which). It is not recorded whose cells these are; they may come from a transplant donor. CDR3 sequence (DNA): TGTGCCAGCAGCCAAACGGAAGGTCAGCCCCAGCATTTT. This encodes CASSQTEGQPQHF.